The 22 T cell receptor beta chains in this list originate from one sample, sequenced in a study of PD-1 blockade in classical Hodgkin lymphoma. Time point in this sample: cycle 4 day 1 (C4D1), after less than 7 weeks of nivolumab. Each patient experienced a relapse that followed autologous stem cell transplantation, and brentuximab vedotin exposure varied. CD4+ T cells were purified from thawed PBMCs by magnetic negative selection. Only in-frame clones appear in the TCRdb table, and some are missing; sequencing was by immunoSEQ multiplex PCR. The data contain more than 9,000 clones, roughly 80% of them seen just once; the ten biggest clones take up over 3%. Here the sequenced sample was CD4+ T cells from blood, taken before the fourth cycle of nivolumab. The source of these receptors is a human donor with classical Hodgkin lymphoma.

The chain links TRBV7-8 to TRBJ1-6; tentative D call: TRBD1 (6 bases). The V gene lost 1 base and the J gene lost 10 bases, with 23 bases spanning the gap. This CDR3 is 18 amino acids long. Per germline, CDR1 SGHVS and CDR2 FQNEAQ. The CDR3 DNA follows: TGTGCCAGCAGCTTAGAGGTCGCGGGGGCCGGAGGCTACTCACCCCTCCACTTT. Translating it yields CASSLEVAGAGGYSPLHF.

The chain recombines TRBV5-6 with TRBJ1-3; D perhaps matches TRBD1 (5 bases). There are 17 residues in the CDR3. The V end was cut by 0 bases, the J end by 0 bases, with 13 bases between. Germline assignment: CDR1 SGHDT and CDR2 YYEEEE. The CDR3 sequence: CASSLDYRTSSGNTIYF. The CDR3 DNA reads TGTGCCAGCAGCTTGGATTACAGGACCTCCTCTGGAAACACCATATATTTT. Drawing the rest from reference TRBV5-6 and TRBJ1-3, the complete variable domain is DAGVTQSPTHLIKTRGQQVTLRCSPKSGHDTVSWYQQALGQGPQFIFQYYEEEERQRGNFPDRFSGHQFPNYSSELNVNALLLGDSALYLCASSLDYRTSSGNTIYFGEGSWLTVV.

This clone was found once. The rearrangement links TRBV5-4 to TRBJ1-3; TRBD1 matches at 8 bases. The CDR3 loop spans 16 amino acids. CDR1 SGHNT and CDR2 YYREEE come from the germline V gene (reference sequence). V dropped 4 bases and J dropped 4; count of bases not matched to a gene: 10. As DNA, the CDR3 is TGTGCCAGCAGCCGACTCGGACAGGGTGCAGGAAACACCATATATTTT. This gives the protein CASSRLGQGAGNTIYF.

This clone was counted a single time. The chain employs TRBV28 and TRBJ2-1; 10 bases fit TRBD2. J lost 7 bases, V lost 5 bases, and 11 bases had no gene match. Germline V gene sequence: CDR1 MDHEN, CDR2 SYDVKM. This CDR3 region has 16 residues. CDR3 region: CASSGGALAGGNEQFF. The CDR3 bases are TGTGCCAGCAGTGGCGGGGCCTTAGCGGGAGGTAATGAGCAGTTCTTC.

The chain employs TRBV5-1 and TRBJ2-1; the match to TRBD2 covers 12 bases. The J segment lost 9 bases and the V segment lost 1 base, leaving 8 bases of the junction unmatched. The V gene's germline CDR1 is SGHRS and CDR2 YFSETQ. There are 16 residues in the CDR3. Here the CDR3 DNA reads TGCGCCAGCAGCTTGCCGGGGACTAGCGGGTTATCTGAGCAGTTCTTC. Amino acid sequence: CASSLPGTSGLSEQFF.

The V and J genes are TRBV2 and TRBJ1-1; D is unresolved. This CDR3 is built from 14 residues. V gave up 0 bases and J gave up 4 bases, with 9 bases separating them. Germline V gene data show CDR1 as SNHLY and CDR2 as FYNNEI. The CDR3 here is CASSEAYVSTEAFF. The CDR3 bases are TGTGCCAGCAGTGAAGCCTACGTTAGCACTGAAGCTTTCTTT.

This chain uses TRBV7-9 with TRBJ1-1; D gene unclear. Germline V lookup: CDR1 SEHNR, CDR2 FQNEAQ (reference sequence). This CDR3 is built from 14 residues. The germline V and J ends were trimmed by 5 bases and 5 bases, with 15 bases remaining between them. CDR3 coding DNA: TGTGCCAGCAGCCCCCCAGACCTGGGGACTGAAGCTTTCTTT. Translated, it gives CASSPPDLGTEAFF.

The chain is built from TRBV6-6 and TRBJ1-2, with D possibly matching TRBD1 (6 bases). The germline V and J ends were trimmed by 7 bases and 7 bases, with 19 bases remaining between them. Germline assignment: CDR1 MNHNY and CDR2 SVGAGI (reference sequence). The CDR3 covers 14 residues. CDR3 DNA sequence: TGTGCCAGCAACCTGGCGTCAGGGGATGGTGGCTACACCTTC. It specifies CASNLASGDGGYTF.

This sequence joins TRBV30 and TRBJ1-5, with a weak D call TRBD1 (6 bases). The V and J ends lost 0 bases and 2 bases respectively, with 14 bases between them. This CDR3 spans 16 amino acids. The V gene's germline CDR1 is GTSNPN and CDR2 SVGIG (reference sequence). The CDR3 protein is CAWSVRRPGGNQPQHF. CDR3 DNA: TGTGCCTGGAGTGTTAGGCGGCCAGGGGGCAATCAGCCCCAGCATTTT.

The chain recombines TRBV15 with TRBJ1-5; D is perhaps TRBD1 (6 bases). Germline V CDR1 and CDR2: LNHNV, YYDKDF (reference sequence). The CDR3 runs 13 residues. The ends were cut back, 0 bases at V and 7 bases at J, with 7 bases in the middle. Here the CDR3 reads CATSREGQQPQHF. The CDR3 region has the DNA TGTGCCACCAGCAGAGAAGGACAGCAGCCCCAGCATTTT.

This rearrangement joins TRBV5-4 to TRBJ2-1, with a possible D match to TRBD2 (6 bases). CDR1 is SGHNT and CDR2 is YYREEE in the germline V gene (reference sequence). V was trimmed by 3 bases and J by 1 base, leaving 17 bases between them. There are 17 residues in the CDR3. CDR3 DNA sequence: TGTGCCAGCAGCTCGGCAGAGGGAGGACTGTCCTACAATGAGCAGTTCTTC. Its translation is CASSSAEGGLSYNEQFF.

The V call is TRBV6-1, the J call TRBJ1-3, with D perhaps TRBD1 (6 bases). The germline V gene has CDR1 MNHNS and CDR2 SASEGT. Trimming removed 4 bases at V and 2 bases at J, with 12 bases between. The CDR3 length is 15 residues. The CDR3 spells CASSARGIPGNTIYF. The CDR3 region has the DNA TGTGCCAGCAGTGCTAGGGGGATACCTGGAAACACCATATATTTT.

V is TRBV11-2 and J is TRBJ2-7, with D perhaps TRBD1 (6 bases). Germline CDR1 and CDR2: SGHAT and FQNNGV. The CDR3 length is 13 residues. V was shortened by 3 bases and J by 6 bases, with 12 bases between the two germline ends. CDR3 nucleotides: TGTGCCAGCAGCTTTAACAGGGACGGCGAGCAGTACTTC. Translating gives CASSFNRDGEQYF.

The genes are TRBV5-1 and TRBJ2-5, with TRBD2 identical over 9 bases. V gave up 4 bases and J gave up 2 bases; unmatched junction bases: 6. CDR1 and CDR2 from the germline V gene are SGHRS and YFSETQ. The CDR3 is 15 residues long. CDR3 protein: CASSRGTSRQETQYF. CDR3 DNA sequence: TGCGCCAGCAGCCGGGGGACTAGCAGACAAGAGACCCAGTACTTC.

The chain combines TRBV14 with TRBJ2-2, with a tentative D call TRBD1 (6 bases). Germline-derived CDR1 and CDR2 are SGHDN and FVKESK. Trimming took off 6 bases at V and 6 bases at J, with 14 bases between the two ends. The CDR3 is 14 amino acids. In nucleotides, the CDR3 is TGTGCCAGCAGTCTTTTAGGGGGACCCGGGGAGCTGTTTTTT. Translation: CASSLLGGPGELFF.

CDR3 region: CASSWVLTNTEQFF. The CDR3 coding sequence is TGTGCCAGCAGTTGGGTCCTTACAAACACTGAGCAGTTCTTC. The V call is TRBV28, the J call TRBJ2-1; no definite D call. Trimming shortened V by 4 bases and J by 9 bases, and 16 bases separated the two germline ends. Germline V CDR1 and CDR2: MDHEN, SYDVKM. CDR3 size: 14 residues.

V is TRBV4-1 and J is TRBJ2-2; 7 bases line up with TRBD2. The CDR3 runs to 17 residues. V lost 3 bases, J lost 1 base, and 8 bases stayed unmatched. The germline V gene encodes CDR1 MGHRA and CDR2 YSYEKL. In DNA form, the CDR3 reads TGCGCCAGCAGCCACCCCTCGGGGGGAGGGAACACCGGGGAGCTGTTTTTT. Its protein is CASSHPSGGGNTGELFF.

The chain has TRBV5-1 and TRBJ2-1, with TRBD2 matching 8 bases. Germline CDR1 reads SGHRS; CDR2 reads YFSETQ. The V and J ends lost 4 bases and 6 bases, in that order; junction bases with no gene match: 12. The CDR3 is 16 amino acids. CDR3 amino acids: CASSATVRLAINEQFF. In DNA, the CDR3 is TGCGCCAGCAGCGCTACGGTTAGACTAGCGATCAATGAGCAGTTCTTC. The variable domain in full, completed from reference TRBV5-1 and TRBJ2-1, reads KAGVTQTPRYLIKTRGQQVTLSCSPISGHRSVSWYQQTPGQGLQFLFEYFSETQRNKGNFPGRFSGRQFSNSRSEMNVSTLELGDSALYLCASSATVRLAINEQFFGPGTRLTVL.

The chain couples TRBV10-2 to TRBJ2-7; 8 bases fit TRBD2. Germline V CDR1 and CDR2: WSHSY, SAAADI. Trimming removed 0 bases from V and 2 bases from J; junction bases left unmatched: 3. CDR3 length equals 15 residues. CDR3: CASSESAGGPYEQYF. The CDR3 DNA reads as TGCGCCAGCAGTGAGTCTGCGGGAGGACCCTACGAGCAGTACTTC.

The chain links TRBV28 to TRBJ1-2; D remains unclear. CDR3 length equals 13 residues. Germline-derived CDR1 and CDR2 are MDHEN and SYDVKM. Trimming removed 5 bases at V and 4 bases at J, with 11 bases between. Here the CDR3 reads CASSGGRGYGYTF. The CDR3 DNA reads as TGTGCCAGCAGTGGTGGACGGGGCTATGGCTACACCTTC.

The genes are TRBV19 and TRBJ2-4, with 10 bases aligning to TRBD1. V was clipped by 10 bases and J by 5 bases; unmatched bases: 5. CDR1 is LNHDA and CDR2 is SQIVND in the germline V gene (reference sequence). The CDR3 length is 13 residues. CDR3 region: CATGTGDQNIQYF. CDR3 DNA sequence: TGTGCCACCGGGACAGGGGACCAAAACATTCAGTACTTC.

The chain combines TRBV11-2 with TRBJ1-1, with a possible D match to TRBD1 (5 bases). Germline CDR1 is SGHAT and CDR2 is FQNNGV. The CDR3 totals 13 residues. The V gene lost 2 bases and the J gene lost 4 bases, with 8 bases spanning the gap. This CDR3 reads CASSLRRGTEAFF. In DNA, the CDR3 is TGTGCCAGCAGCTTAAGAAGGGGCACTGAAGCTTTCTTT. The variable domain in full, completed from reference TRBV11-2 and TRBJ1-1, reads EAGVAQSPRYKIIEKRQSVAFWCNPISGHATLYWYQQILGQGPKLLIQFQNNGVVDDSQLPKDRFSAERLKGVDSTLKIQPAKLEDSAVYLCASSLRRGTEAFFGQGTRLTVV.